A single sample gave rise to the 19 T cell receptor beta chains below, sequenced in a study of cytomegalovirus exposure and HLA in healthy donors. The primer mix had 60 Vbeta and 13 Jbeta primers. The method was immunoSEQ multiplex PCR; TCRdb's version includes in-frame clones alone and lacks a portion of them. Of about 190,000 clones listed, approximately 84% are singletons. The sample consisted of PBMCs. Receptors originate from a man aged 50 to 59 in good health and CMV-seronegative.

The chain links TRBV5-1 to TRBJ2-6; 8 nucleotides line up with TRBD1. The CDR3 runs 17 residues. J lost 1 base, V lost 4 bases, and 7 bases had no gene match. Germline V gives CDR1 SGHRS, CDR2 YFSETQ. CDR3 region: CASSPRGPRSGANVLTF. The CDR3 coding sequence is TGCGCCAGCAGCCCCAGGGGGCCTAGGTCTGGGGCCAACGTCCTGACTTTC.

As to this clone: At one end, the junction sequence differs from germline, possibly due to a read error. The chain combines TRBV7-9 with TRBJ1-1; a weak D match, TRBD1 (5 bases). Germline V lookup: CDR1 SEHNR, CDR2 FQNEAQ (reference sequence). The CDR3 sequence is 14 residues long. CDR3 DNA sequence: TGTTCCAGCAGCTCGTCCGAAGGGGACACTGAAGCTTTCTTT. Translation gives CSSSSSEGDTEAFF.

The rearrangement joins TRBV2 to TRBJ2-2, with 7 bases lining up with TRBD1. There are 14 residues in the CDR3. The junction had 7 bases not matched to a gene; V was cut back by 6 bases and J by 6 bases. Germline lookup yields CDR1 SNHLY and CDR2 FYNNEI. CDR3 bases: TGTGCCAGCAGCCGGGACAGCAACCCCGGGGAGCTGTTTTTT. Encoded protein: CASSRDSNPGELFF.

The CDR3 DNA follows: TGCGCCAGCAGCTTGGCGGGACAGAGTTACTACGAGCAGTACTTC. This encodes CASSLAGQSYYEQYF. The chain employs TRBV5-1 and TRBJ2-5, with 7 bases fitting TRBD1. The DNA end is more similar to TRBJ2-7, so the J call may be wrong. This CDR3 spans 15 amino acids. The V gene's germline CDR1 is SGHRS and CDR2 YFSETQ.

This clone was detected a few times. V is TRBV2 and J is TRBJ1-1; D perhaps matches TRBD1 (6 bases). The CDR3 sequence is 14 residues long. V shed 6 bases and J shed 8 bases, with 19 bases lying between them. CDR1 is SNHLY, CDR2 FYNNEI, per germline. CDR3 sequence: CASREQGGGLEAFF. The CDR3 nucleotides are TGTGCCAGCAGAGAACAAGGGGGTGGGTTGGAAGCTTTCTTT. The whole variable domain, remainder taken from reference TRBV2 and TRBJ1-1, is EPEVTQTPSHQVTQMGQEVILRCVPISNHLYFYWYRQILGQKVEFLVSFYNNEISEKSEIFDDQFSVERPDGSNFTLKIRSTKLEDSAMYFCASREQGGGLEAFFGQGTRLTVV.

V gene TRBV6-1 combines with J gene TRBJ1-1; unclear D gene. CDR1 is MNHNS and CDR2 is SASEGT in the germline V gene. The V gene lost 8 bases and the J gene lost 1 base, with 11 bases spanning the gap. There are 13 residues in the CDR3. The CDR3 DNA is TGTGCCAGCGGTGTCCTACGGAACACTGAAGCTTTCTTT. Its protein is CASGVLRNTEAFF.

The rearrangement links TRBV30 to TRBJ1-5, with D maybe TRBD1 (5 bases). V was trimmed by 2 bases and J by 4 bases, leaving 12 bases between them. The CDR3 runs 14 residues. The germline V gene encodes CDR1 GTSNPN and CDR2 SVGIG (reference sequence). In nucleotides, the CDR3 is TGTGCCTGGAGTTCTGGAGGGGTAAATCAGCCCCAGCATTTT. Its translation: CAWSSGGVNQPQHF.

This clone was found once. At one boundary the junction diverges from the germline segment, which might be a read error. CDR3 bases: TGTGCTAGCAGCACCGGACAGGGTTATCAGCCCCAGCATTTT. This gives the protein CASSTGQGYQPQHF. The chain combines TRBV7-7 with TRBJ1-5; 8 nucleotides agree with TRBD1. CDR3 length: 14 amino acids. Germline V CDR1 and CDR2: SSHAT, FNYEAQ (reference sequence).

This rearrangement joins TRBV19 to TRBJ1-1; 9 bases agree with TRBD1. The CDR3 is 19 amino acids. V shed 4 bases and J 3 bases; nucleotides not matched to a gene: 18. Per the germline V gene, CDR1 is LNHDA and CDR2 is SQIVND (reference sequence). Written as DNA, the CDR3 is TGTGCCAGTAGTAGAGCCGACAGGGGGTCTGTGTACGGGGACACTGAAGCTTTCTTT. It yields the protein CASSRADRGSVYGDTEAFF.

CDR3 in DNA: TGCAGCGTTGAAGGTCGCGGGGGGAGAACAGATACGCAGTATTTT. The encoded protein is CSVEGRGGRTDTQYF. The V gene is TRBV29-1, the J gene TRBJ2-3; 8 bases map to TRBD2. V dropped 1 base and J dropped 3; count of bases not matched to a gene: 6. This CDR3 comprises 15 residues. CDR1 and CDR2 (germline): SQVTM, ANQGSEA.

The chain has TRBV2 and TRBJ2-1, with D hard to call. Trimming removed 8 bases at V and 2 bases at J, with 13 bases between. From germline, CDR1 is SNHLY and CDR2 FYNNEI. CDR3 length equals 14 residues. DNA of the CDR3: TGTGCCAGCTTAGTATCCGCCGCCTACAATGAGCAGTTCTTC. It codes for CASLVSAAYNEQFF.

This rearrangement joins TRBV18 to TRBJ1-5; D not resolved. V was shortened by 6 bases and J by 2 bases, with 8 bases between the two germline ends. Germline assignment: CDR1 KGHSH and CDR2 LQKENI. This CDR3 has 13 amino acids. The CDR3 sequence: CASSPPGNQPQHF. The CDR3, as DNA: TGTGCCAGCTCCCCCCCCGGCAATCAGCCCCAGCATTTT.

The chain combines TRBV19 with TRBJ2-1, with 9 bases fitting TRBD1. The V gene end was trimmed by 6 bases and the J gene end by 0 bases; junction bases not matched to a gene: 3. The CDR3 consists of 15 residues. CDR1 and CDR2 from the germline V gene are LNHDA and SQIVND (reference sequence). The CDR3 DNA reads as TGTGCCAGTAGGACAGGGGGAAGCTCCTACAATGAGCAGTTCTTC. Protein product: CASRTGGSSYNEQFF.

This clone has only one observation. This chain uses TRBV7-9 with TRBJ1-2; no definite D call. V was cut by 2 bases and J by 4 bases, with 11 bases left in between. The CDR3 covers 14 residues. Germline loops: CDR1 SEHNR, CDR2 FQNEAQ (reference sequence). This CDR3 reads CASSLPGWGYGYTF. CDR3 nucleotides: TGTGCCAGCAGCTTACCGGGGTGGGGCTATGGCTACACCTTC.

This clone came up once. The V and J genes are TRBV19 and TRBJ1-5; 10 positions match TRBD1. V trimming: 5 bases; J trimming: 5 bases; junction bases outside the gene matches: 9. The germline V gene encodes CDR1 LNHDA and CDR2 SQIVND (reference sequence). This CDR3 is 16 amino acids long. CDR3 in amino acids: CASSYRGQGSYQPQHF. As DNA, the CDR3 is TGTGCCAGTAGTTATAGGGGACAGGGGAGTTATCAGCCCCAGCATTTT.

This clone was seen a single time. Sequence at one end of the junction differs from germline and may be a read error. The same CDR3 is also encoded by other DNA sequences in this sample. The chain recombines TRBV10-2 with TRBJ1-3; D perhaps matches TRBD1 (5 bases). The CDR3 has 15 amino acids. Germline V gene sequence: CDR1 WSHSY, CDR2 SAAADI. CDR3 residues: CASSDSGVRGNTIYF. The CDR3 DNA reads TGCGCCAGCAGTGATTCGGGGGTCCGAGGAAACACCATATACTTT.

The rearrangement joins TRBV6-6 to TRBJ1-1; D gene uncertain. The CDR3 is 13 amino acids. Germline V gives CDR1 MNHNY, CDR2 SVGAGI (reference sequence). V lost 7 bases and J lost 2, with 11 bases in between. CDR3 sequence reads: CASNPQSNTEAFF. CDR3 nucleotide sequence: TGTGCCAGCAACCCACAGAGCAACACTGAAGCTTTCTTT.

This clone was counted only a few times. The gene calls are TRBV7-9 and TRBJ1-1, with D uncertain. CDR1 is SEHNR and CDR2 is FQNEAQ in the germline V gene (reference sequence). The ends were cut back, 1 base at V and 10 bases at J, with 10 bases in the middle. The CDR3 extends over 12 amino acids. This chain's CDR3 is CASSLVEGGAFF. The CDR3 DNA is TGTGCCAGCAGCTTAGTCGAGGGTGGAGCTTTCTTT.

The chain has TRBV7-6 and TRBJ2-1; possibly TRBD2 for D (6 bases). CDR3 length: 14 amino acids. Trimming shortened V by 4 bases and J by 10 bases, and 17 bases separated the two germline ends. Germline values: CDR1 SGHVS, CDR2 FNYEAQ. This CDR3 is CASSYTPGAGEQFF. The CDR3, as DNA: TGTGCCAGCAGCTACACGCCCGGGGCGGGAGAGCAGTTCTTC.